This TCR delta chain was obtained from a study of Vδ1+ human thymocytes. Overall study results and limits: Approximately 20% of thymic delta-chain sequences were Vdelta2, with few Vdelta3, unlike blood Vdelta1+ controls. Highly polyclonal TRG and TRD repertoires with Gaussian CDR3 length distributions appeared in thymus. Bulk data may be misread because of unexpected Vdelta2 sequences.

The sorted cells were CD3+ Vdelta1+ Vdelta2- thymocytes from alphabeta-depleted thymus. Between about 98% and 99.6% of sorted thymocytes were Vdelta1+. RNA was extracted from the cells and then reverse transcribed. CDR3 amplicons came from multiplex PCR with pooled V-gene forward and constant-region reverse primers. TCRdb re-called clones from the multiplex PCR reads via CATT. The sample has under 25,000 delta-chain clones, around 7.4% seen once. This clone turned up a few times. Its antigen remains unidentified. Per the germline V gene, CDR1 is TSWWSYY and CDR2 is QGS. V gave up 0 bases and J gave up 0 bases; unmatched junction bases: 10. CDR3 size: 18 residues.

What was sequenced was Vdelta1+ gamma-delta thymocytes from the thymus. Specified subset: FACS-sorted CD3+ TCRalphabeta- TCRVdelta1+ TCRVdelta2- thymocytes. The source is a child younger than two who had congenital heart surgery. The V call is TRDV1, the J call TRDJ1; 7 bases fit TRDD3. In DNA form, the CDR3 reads TGTGCTCTTGGGGAACTATCCCTACTGGGGAGGAACACCGATAAACTCATCTTT. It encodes CALGELSLLGRNTDKLIF.